These T cell receptor beta chains were read from a single sample in a study of PD-L1 blockade in urothelial cancer. TCRdb keeps only in-frame clones here, not all; method: immunoSEQ multiplex PCR. The table lists 100,000 or so clones, about 90% of them singletons, with about 0.91% in the top ten. The source material was PBMCs, sampled around atezolizumab (anti-PD-L1) treatment. The receptors here all came from a woman older than 75 with urothelial cancer. The CDR3 runs from the conserved cysteine through the conserved F or W. Fields, in order: CDR3 length, clone size, J gene, D gene, V gene, CDR3 protein, CDR3 DNA. The D gene is left open where the match is weak. Only part of the rows carry a size: once, few, many, or a class if the clone is expanded.

>15|.|TRBJ2-7|.|TRBV15
CATSRPGLGGDEQYF
TGTGCCACCAGCAGACCCGGACTAGGGGGAGACGAGCAGTACTTC
>14|.|TRBJ1-1|.|TRBV7-6
CASSHETQNTEAFF
TGTGCCAGCAGCCACGAGACACAGAACACTGAAGCTTTCTTT
>14|.|TRBJ2-7|.|TRBV5-1
CASSPDSGPYEQYF
TGCGCCAGCAGCCCGGACAGCGGTCCCTACGAGCAGTACTTC
>14|.|TRBJ1-1|.|TRBV6-5
CASSYSNRATEAFF
TGTGCCAGCAGTTACTCAAACAGGGCCACTGAAGCTTTCTTT
>16|.|TRBJ2-2|.|TRBV7-3
CASSLGPEWGPGELFF
TGTGCCAGCAGCTTAGGTCCGGAGTGGGGGCCCGGGGAGCTGTTTTTT
>15|.|TRBJ2-1|.|TRBV28
CASSLRVQSYNEQFF
TGTGCCAGCAGCCTCCGGGTCCAATCCTACAATGAGCAGTTCTTC
>15|.|TRBJ2-2|.|TRBV7-9
CASSLKAGSGGELFF
TGTGCCAGCAGCTTAAAAGCAGGGTCGGGCGGGGAGCTGTTTTTT
>13|.|TRBJ1-1|.|TRBV5-1
CASSSPSGTEAFF
TGCGCCAGTTCCAGCCCTTCGGGGACTGAAGCTTTCTTT
>16|.|TRBJ2-5|TRBD2|TRBV7-8
CASSLGAGGVRETQYF
TGTGCCAGCAGCTTAGGAGCGGGGGGGGTGCGGGAGACCCAGTACTTC
>13|.|TRBJ1-1|.|TRBV27
CASSAAGNTEAFF
TGTGCCAGCAGTGCCGCAGGGAACACTGAAGCTTTCTTT
>13|.|TRBJ2-1|.|TRBV18
CASSPTRGVAQFF
TGTGCCAGCTCACCCACCCGAGGTGTCGCGCAGTTCTTC
>14|.|TRBJ2-1|TRBD1|TRBV19
CASSTRDRGNEQFF
TGTGCCAGTAGTACAAGGGACAGGGGGAATGAGCAGTTCTTC
>14|few|TRBJ1-1|.|TRBV30
CAWSVGQRNTEAFF
TGTGCCTGGAGCGTCGGACAGAGGAACACTGAAGCTTTCTTT
>15|.|TRBJ2-7|TRBD1|TRBV9
CASSVGAGGNYEQYF
TGTGCCAGCAGCGTCGGGGCAGGGGGCAACTACGAGCAGTACTTC
>15|.|TRBJ2-7|TRBD1|TRBV7-3
CASSITGQGAYEQYF
TGTGCCAGCAGCATTACGGGACAGGGGGCGTACGAGCAGTACTTC
>16|.|TRBJ2-2|TRBD2|TRBV4-1
CASSHTRREGTGELFF
TGCGCCAGCAGCCACACCCGGCGGGAGGGCACCGGGGAGCTGTTTTTT
>14|.|TRBJ1-1|.|TRBV28
CASSIGLGIPEAFF
TGTGCCAGCAGTATAGGACTAGGGATTCCTGAAGCTTTCTTT
>14|.|TRBJ2-7|.|TRBV7-3
CASSPQGGDYEQYF
TGTGCCAGCAGCCCGCAGGGCGGGGACTACGAGCAGTACTTC
>14|.|TRBJ1-2|.|TRBV4-2
CASSHEIGWDGYTF
TGTGCCAGCAGCCATGAAATCGGGTGGGATGGCTACACCTTC
>16|once|TRBJ2-5|TRBD2|TRBV27
CASSLMGSGRQETQYF
TGTGCCAGCAGTTTGATGGGTAGCGGGAGGCAAGAGACCCAGTACTTC
>14|.|TRBJ1-5|TRBD1|TRBV5-8
CASSLGDRDQPQHF
TGTGCCAGCAGCTTGGGGGACAGGGACCAGCCCCAGCATTTT
>15|.|TRBJ2-5|TRBD2|TRBV7-9
CASSLVPGGGETQYF
TGTGCCAGCAGCTTAGTGCCGGGGGGAGGGGAGACCCAGTACTTC
>16|.|TRBJ2-3|TRBD2|TRBV7-9
CASSPPGLAGVDTQYF
TGTGCCAGCAGTCCCCCGGGACTAGCGGGAGTAGATACGCAGTATTTT
>14|.|TRBJ1-2|TRBD1|TRBV6-1
CASSPPGQFGGYTF
TGTGCCAGCAGTCCCCCGGGACAGTTTGGTGGCTACACCTTC
>13|once|TRBJ1-1|TRBD1|TRBV5-6
CASSRDSWAEAFF
TGTGCCAGCAGCCGGGACAGTTGGGCTGAAGCTTTCTTT
>15|.|TRBJ2-7|TRBD1|TRBV28
CASTPTGTAPYEQYF
TGTGCCAGCACTCCGACAGGGACAGCCCCTTACGAGCAGTACTTC
>16|.|TRBJ2-1|TRBD2|TRBV6-5
CASSYQTSGAYNEQFF
TGTGCCAGCAGTTACCAGACTAGCGGAGCCTACAATGAGCAGTTCTTC
>16|.|TRBJ2-3|TRBD2|TRBV5-1
CASSLVASGRGDTQYF
TGCGCCAGCAGCTTGGTAGCTAGCGGGAGGGGAGATACGCAGTATTTT
>20|.|TRBJ2-1|TRBD2|TRBV7-3
CASRNQGSGRAIGSYNEQFF
TGTGCCAGCAGAAACCAAGGTAGCGGGAGGGCCATTGGATCCTACAATGAGCAGTTCTTC
>16|.|TRBJ1-5|.|TRBV18
CASSPTRQSSNQPQHF
TGTGCCAGCTCACCAACTAGGCAGTCTAGCAATCAGCCCCAGCATTTT
>13|.|TRBJ2-2|.|TRBV5-1
CASSTDNAGELFF
TGCGCCAGCAGCACGGACAACGCCGGGGAGCTGTTTTTT
>15|.|TRBJ2-7|TRBD2|TRBV28
CASTRGTSASYEQYF
TGTGCCAGCACCCGAGGGACTAGCGCAAGCTACGAGCAGTACTTC
>14|once|TRBJ2-5|TRBD2|TRBV6-1
CASRLAAGGETQYF
TGTGCCAGCAGGCTAGCGGCTGGGGGGGAGACCCAGTACTTC
>15|.|TRBJ2-7|TRBD1|TRBV27
CASSTGTGFAYEQYF
TGTGCCAGCTCTACAGGGACAGGGTTCGCCTACGAGCAGTACTTC
>14|.|TRBJ2-7|TRBD1|TRBV27
CASSLGTGGGEQYF
TGTGCCAGCAGTTTAGGGACAGGGGGCGGAGAGCAGTACTTC
>17|.|TRBJ2-1|TRBD2|TRBV5-1
CASSPSASGSSYNEQFF
TGCGCCAGCAGCCCCTCGGCGAGCGGGAGCTCGTACAATGAGCAGTTCTTC
>14|.|TRBJ1-1|.|TRBV10-3
CAISDEVMRTEAFF
TGTGCCATCAGTGACGAGGTGATGAGGACTGAAGCTTTCTTT
>14|once|TRBJ2-5|.|TRBV5-1
CASSLGGVQETQYF
TGCGCCAGCAGCTTGGGGGGGGTCCAAGAGACCCAGTACTTC
>20|.|TRBJ2-2|TRBD2|TRBV28
CASSSLGLAGELGEAGELFF
TGTGCCAGCAGTTCCCTAGGTCTAGCGGGAGAATTAGGTGAGGCCGGGGAGCTGTTTTTT
>15|.|TRBJ2-1|TRBD2|TRBV6-1
CASRKGLAGGNEQFF
TGTGCCAGCAGGAAGGGACTAGCGGGAGGAAATGAGCAGTTCTTC
>13|once|TRBJ2-7|.|TRBV28
CATSGVRTYEQYF
TGTGCCACCTCCGGGGTCAGGACCTACGAGCAGTACTTC
>16|.|TRBJ2-2|.|TRBV9
CASSLTGSRGTGELFF
TGTGCCAGCAGCCTTACAGGGTCCCGCGGGACCGGGGAGCTGTTTTTT
>18|.|TRBJ2-1|TRBD2|TRBV6-7
CASTYAASGRSSYNEQFF
TGTGCCAGCACCTACGCGGCTAGCGGGAGGTCGTCCTACAATGAGCAGTTCTTC
>13|.|TRBJ2-7|.|TRBV5-5
CASSFWGPYEQYF
TGTGCCAGCAGCTTCTGGGGCCCCTACGAGCAGTACTTC
>15|.|TRBJ2-7|.|TRBV6-5
CASSVTTPSSYEQYF
TGTGCCAGCAGTGTTACGACACCCAGCTCCTACGAGCAGTACTTC
>16|.|TRBJ2-1|.|TRBV27
CASALKRRLTYNEQFF
TGTGCCAGCGCACTCAAACGCCGACTAACTTACAATGAGCAGTTCTTC
>13|.|TRBJ2-5|TRBD1|TRBV10-3
CAIARQGAETQYF
TGTGCCATCGCCCGACAGGGGGCAGAGACCCAGTACTTC
>13|.|TRBJ1-4|.|TRBV29-1
CSVWTATSEKLFF
TGCAGCGTCTGGACAGCGACGAGTGAAAAACTGTTTTTT
>13|.|TRBJ1-2|.|TRBV28
CASSFAGNYGYTF
TGTGCCAGCAGTTTCGCGGGGAACTATGGCTACACCTTC
>16|.|TRBJ1-5|.|TRBV7-6
CASSLAASGGDQPQHF
TGTGCCAGCAGCTTAGCGGCCTCGGGGGGCGATCAGCCCCAGCATTTT
>15|.|TRBJ2-3|TRBD2|TRBV7-2
CASSSSSERELTQYF
TGTGCCAGCAGCTCATCATCCGAGCGGGAGCTGACGCAGTATTTT
>16|.|TRBJ2-1|TRBD2|TRBV27
CASSRRGASGINEQFF
TGTGCCAGCAGCCGGCGGGGCGCTAGCGGGATCAATGAGCAGTTCTTC
>15|.|TRBJ2-7|TRBD1|TRBV2
CASSEGGQGAHEQYF
TGTGCCAGCAGTGAGGGAGGACAGGGGGCTCACGAGCAGTACTTC
>15|.|TRBJ2-3|TRBD1|TRBV5-1
CASSSTGGLTDTQYF
TGCGCCAGCAGCTCCACAGGGGGCCTGACAGATACGCAGTATTTT